A single sample gave rise to the 5 T cell receptor beta chains below, sequenced in a study of blood T cell repertoires in COVID-19. Some clones are missing from TCRdb's copy, which holds only in-frame ones; the method was immunoSEQ multiplex PCR. The repertoire has 180,000 or so clones, roughly nine tenths of them found once; the top ten carry 0.99%. Sequencing input: peripheral blood. These receptors all stem from a man between 18 and 35 years old with acute or convalescent COVID-19.

The CDR3 DNA is TGTGCCAGCAGGTCACAGAGGGGGCAGTTTGATTCACCCCTCCACTTT. Translated, it gives CASRSQRGQFDSPLHF. V gene TRBV11-2 combines with J gene TRBJ1-6, with 7 positions matching TRBD1. Losses at the gene ends were 6 bases for V and 8 bases for J; bases not matched to a gene: 13. CDR1 is SGHAT and CDR2 is FQNNGV in the germline V gene. The CDR3 runs 16 residues.

This clone appeared a single time. The chain carries TRBV7-3 and TRBJ2-7; 7 bases map to TRBD1. Germline V gene lookup returns CDR1 SGHTA and CDR2 FQGTGA. V was clipped by 2 bases and J by 1 base; unmatched bases: 5. The length of the CDR3 is 15 residues. DNA for the CDR3: TGTGCCAGCAGCTTATCCTGGGGACAGTCCTACGAGCAGTACTTC. This sequence encodes CASSLSWGQSYEQYF.

This clone was counted a single time. The V and J genes are TRBV14 and TRBJ2-2; TRBD1 matches at 9 bases. The V segment lost 0 bases and the J segment 3 bases; nucleotides outside the gene matches: 5. The CDR3 consists of 17 residues. Germline values: CDR1 SGHDN, CDR2 FVKESK. The CDR3 DNA is TGTGCCAGCAGCCAAGATCGGGGGACAGGGTACACCGGGGAGCTGTTTTTT. Protein sequence: CASSQDRGTGYTGELFF.

The chain carries TRBV9 and TRBJ2-6; TRBD2 is a possible D gene (5 bases). V lost 3 bases and J 0 bases, leaving 7 bases between the germline ends. Germline loops: CDR1 SGDLS, CDR2 YYNGEE. The CDR3 length is 15 residues. The CDR3 sequence: CASSAGNSGANVLTF. CDR3 nucleotides: TGTGCCAGCAGCGCGGGAAACTCTGGGGCCAACGTCCTGACTTTC.

The chain links TRBV18 to TRBJ2-7; the D is unclear. Germline CDR1 is KGHSH and CDR2 is LQKENI. The CDR3 is made up of 14 amino acids. V was trimmed by 2 bases and J by 2 bases, leaving 10 bases between them. This chain's CDR3 is CASSPGSAPYEQYV. Written as DNA, the CDR3 is TGTGCCAGCTCACCAGGGTCAGCGCCCTACGAGCAGTACGTC.